One sample yielded the 27 T cell receptor beta chains listed below, sequenced in a study of T cell responses to AZD1222 COVID-19 vaccine. Assay: immunoSEQ multiplex PCR; the TCRdb copy retains only in-frame clones and omits some. The sample consists of about 150,000 clones, about nine tenths of them appearing once. Sequenced here: peripheral blood, sampled on day 0 of AZD1222 vaccination. The receptors come from an adult in good health.

This clone occurred once. The V gene is TRBV5-5, the J gene TRBJ1-3; D possibly corresponds to TRBD1 (5 bases). The V end lost 9 bases, the J end lost 0 bases, and 13 bases lay between the germline ends. The CDR3 is 14 amino acids. Germline V lookup: CDR1 SGHKS, CDR2 YYEKEE (reference sequence). The CDR3 sequence is CATKTVLSGNTIYF. The DNA of the CDR3 is TGTGCCACCAAGACAGTTCTCTCTGGAAACACCATATATTTT.

The J gene is TRBJ2-7, the V gene TRBV3-1 (or the pseudogene TRBV3-2); 7 bases line up with TRBD1. After removal of 4 bases from V and 4 bases from J, the junction contained 13 bases not matched to a gene. The germline gives CDR1 LGHDT, CDR2 YNNKEL (reference sequence). The CDR3 is made up of 16 amino acids. CDR3 in DNA: TGTGCCAGCAGCCGACCGACAGGGTGGCCCTTATACGAGCAGTACTTC. Translated: CASSRPTGWPLYEQYF.

The CDR3 bases are TGTGCCAGCAGCTTTGTTCTAGCCACTGAAGCTTTCTTT. Its protein is CASSFVLATEAFF. J is TRBJ1-1 and V is TRBV7-9; D is ambiguous. Germline V gives CDR1 SEHNR, CDR2 FQNEAQ (reference sequence). There are 13 residues in the CDR3. Trimming stripped 3 bases from V and 4 bases from J, with 9 bases between.

The V and J genes are TRBV2 and TRBJ1-2; 9 bases line up with TRBD1. Germline CDR1 reads SNHLY; CDR2 reads FYNNEI. V gave up 10 bases and J gave up 7 bases; unmatched junction bases: 13. CDR3 length: 14 amino acids. The DNA for the CDR3 is TGTGCCATACGGAGAGAACAGGGGGCGATTGGCTACACCTTC. Amino acid sequence: CAIRREQGAIGYTF.

The chain joins TRBV18 to TRBJ2-6; possibly TRBD1 for D (5 bases). The germline gives CDR1 KGHSH, CDR2 LQKENI. Deletions cut 2 bases from V and 4 bases from J, with 9 bases between. The CDR3 runs 15 residues. CDR3 region: CASSPGRAGANVLTF. In DNA, the CDR3 is TGTGCCAGCTCACCAGGCAGGGCAGGGGCCAACGTCCTGACTTTC.

The V and J genes are TRBV11-2 and TRBJ2-1; TRBD2 matches 14 bases. V lost 5 bases to trimming and J lost 7 bases; unmatched junction nucleotides: 7. Per the germline V gene, CDR1 is SGHAT and CDR2 is FQNNGV. The CDR3 loop spans 16 amino acids. CDR3 in amino acids: CASSTGTSGRMNEQFF. In DNA, the CDR3 is TGTGCCAGCAGCACCGGGACTAGCGGGAGAATGAATGAGCAGTTCTTC.

The chain carries TRBV6-4 and TRBJ1-6; TRBD1 is a possible D gene (5 bases). Looked up from germline, CDR1 is MRHNA and CDR2 is SNTAGT. This CDR3 contains 14 residues. V was cut by 6 bases and J by 5 bases, with 11 bases left in between. CDR3 sequence (DNA): TGTGCCAGCAGCGCCGGGACGGATAATTCACCCCTCCACTTT. Amino acids: CASSAGTDNSPLHF.

The chain recombines TRBV4-1 with TRBJ2-5, with 8 bases that match TRBD2. Losses at the gene ends were 0 bases for V and 4 bases for J; bases not matched to a gene: 7. The germline V gene has CDR1 MGHRA and CDR2 YSYEKL. The CDR3 extends over 16 amino acids. CDR3 region: CASSQDFVAGTETQYF. The CDR3 DNA follows: TGCGCCAGCAGCCAAGATTTCGTAGCGGGAACAGAGACCCAGTACTTC.

The V call is TRBV7-8, the J call TRBJ1-3; 8 positions match TRBD1. CDR3 size: 14 residues. Trimming removed 0 bases from V and 8 bases from J; junction bases left unmatched: 3. Per germline, CDR1 SGHVS and CDR2 FQNEAQ. As DNA, the CDR3 is TGTGCCAGCAGCTTAGCGGGCAGGGGGCACACCATATATTTT. Translating gives CASSLAGRGHTIYF. The whole variable domain, remainder taken from reference TRBV7-8 and TRBJ1-3, is GAGVSQSPRYKVAKRGQDVALRCDPISGHVSLFWYQQALGQGPEFLTYFQNEAQLDKSGLPSDRFFAERPEGSVSTLKIQRTQQEDSAVYLCASSLAGRGHTIYFGEGSWLTVV.

This chain links TRBV5-5 with TRBJ1-1; D unresolved. Germline V gene lookup returns CDR1 SGHKS and CDR2 YYEKEE (reference sequence). V shed 3 bases and J shed 4 bases, with 13 bases lying between them. This CDR3 has 14 amino acids. CDR3 nucleotides: TGTGCCAGCAGCTCAAAGGTGAGAGGCACTGAAGCTTTCTTT. Its protein is CASSSKVRGTEAFF.

This sequence joins TRBV25-1 and TRBJ1-6; TRBD1 might be the D (6 bases). The CDR3 totals 15 residues. V was trimmed by 4 bases and J by 8 bases, leaving 15 bases between them. In germline, CDR1 is MGHDK, CDR2 SYGVNS. The CDR3 loop reads CASSAQDRRDSPLHF. The CDR3 DNA follows: TGTGCCAGCAGTGCTCAAGACAGGAGGGATTCACCCCTCCACTTT.

The V call is TRBV2, the J call TRBJ2-1; 10 positions match TRBD2. The trim removed 6 bases at V and 7 bases at J, leaving 9 bases unmatched. Germline loops: CDR1 SNHLY, CDR2 FYNNEI. This CDR3 is built from 15 residues. The chain's CDR3 is CASRREREGRNEQFF. Written as DNA, the CDR3 is TGTGCCAGCAGGAGGGAGCGGGAGGGCCGGAATGAGCAGTTCTTC. The complete variable domain, with remaining parts taken from reference TRBV2 and TRBJ2-1, reads EPEVTQTPSHQVTQMGQEVILRCVPISNHLYFYWYRQILGQKVEFLVSFYNNEISEKSEIFDDQFSVERPDGSNFTLKIRSTKLEDSAMYFCASRREREGRNEQFFGPGTRLTVL.

This chain links TRBV5-4 with TRBJ1-3, with D hard to call. This CDR3 has 16 residues. Germline loops: CDR1 SGHNT, CDR2 YYREEE (reference sequence). The V gene lost 0 bases and the J gene lost 0 bases, with 10 bases spanning the gap. The CDR3 loop reads CASSLGLGLSGNTIYF. The CDR3 DNA follows: TGTGCCAGCAGCTTGGGTTTAGGCCTCTCTGGAAACACCATATATTTT. The full variable domain, rest sourced from reference TRBV5-4 and TRBJ1-3, is ETGVTQSPTHLIKTRGQQVTLRCSSQSGHNTVSWYQQALGQGPQFIFQYYREEENGRGNFPPRFSGLQFPNYSSELNVNALELDDSALYLCASSLGLGLSGNTIYFGEGSWLTVV.

The chain links TRBV5-4 to TRBJ1-1; 7 nucleotides align to TRBD1. The CDR3 extends over 14 amino acids. After removal of 4 bases from V and 5 bases from J, the junction contained 8 bases not matched to a gene. Germline V gene data show CDR1 as SGHNT and CDR2 as YYREEE (reference sequence). Here the CDR3 DNA reads TGTGCCAGCAGCACGGATCTGGGACAGACTGAAGCTTTCTTT. Protein sequence: CASSTDLGQTEAFF.

J is TRBJ2-3 and V is TRBV7-3; 12 bases match TRBD2. The CDR3 has 16 amino acids. Germline assignment: CDR1 SGHTA and CDR2 FQGTGA. After removal of 1 base from V and 4 bases from J, the junction contained 3 bases not matched to a gene. CDR3 nucleotide sequence: TGTGCCAGCAGCTTAAATGGACTAGCGGGATCAGATACGCAGTATTTT. Its translation is CASSLNGLAGSDTQYF.

The chain joins TRBV10-3 to TRBJ1-1, with a weak D call TRBD1 (6 bases). The germline V gene has CDR1 ENHRY and CDR2 SYGVKD. The CDR3 contains 13 residues. V lost 6 bases, J lost 2 bases, and 10 bases lay in between. The CDR3 protein is CAISGGFNTEAFF. The CDR3 DNA follows: TGTGCCATCAGCGGGGGCTTCAACACTGAAGCTTTCTTT.

The chain has TRBV7-2 and TRBJ2-2; no firm D call. The ends were cut back, 5 bases at V and 1 base at J, with 14 bases in the middle. This CDR3 contains 16 residues. The germline gives CDR1 SGHTA, CDR2 FQGNSA. The CDR3 DNA is TGTGCCAGCAGCCCCCGGTGGCAGAAGAACACCGGGGAGCTGTTTTTT. Translating gives CASSPRWQKNTGELFF.

The V gene is TRBV6-1, the J gene TRBJ1-5; D ambiguous. V was trimmed by 0 bases and J by 0 bases, leaving 18 bases between them. The length of the CDR3 is 19 residues. Germline lookup yields CDR1 MNHNS and CDR2 SASEGT. CDR3 residues: CASSEAQVRRSYSNQPQHF. The DNA of the CDR3 is TGTGCCAGCAGTGAAGCGCAGGTTAGACGGAGTTATAGCAATCAGCCCCAGCATTTT.

This clone is a singleton in its sample. The chain carries TRBV5-1 and TRBJ2-3, with D maybe TRBD1 (6 bases). V was pared by 1 base and J by 6 bases, with 15 bases between. The CDR3 is made up of 15 amino acids. CDR1 and CDR2 from the germline V gene are SGHRS and YFSETQ. The CDR3 region has the DNA TGCGCCAGCAGCTTGTTGGGAGACAGGAGGGATACGCAGTATTTT. Amino acid sequence: CASSLLGDRRDTQYF.

The gene calls are TRBV11-2 and TRBJ2-1; 9 bases map to TRBD2. The CDR3 has 18 residues. V was clipped by 5 bases and J by 4 bases; unmatched bases: 15. Germline CDR1 SGHAT, CDR2 FQNNGV. CDR3 in amino acids: CASSQRALAGFIYNEQFF. CDR3 DNA sequence: TGTGCCAGCAGCCAGAGGGCGCTAGCGGGATTTATATACAATGAGCAGTTCTTC. The whole variable domain, filled in from reference TRBV11-2 and TRBJ2-1, reads EAGVAQSPRYKIIEKRQSVAFWCNPISGHATLYWYQQILGQGPKLLIQFQNNGVVDDSQLPKDRFSAERLKGVDSTLKIQPAKLEDSAVYLCASSQRALAGFIYNEQFFGPGTRLTVL.

The rearrangement uses TRBV2 and TRBJ2-1; 7 positions agree with TRBD2. Germline CDR1 is SNHLY and CDR2 is FYNNEI. The V segment lost 8 bases and the J segment 3 bases; nucleotides outside the gene matches: 13. The CDR3 extends over 16 amino acids. The CDR3 here is CASVPFTSAYYNEQFF. The CDR3 region has the DNA TGTGCCAGCGTCCCCTTCACTAGCGCCTACTACAATGAGCAGTTCTTC.

The V gene is TRBV27, the J gene TRBJ2-1; D is unclear. The germline gives CDR1 MNHEY, CDR2 SMNVEV (reference sequence). The CDR3 is 12 amino acids. V lost 3 bases and J 5 bases, leaving 5 bases between the germline ends. CDR3 in amino acids: CASSLADNEQFF. The CDR3 bases are TGTGCCAGCAGTTTGGCGGACAATGAGCAGTTCTTC.

The chain combines TRBV15 with TRBJ2-7; 11 nucleotides match TRBD2. There are 19 residues in the CDR3. Germline CDR1 LNHNV, CDR2 YYDKDF (reference sequence). J gave up 6 bases and V 3 bases, and 19 bases lay outside the gene matches. The chain's CDR3 is CATSRKTGRLAGGLSEQYF. The CDR3 bases are TGTGCCACCAGCAGGAAAACAGGGAGGTTAGCGGGAGGGCTTTCCGAGCAGTACTTC.

The rearrangement joins TRBV3-1 (or the pseudogene TRBV3-2) to TRBJ2-1; 7 nucleotides line up with TRBD1. V trimming: 0 bases; J trimming: 5 bases; junction bases outside the gene matches: 7. Per the germline V gene, CDR1 is LGHDT and CDR2 is YNNKEL (reference sequence). This CDR3 spans 16 amino acids. In DNA, the CDR3 is TGTGCCAGCAGCCAAGATTGGGCAGGGGGTGACAATGAGCAGTTCTTC. Amino acid sequence: CASSQDWAGGDNEQFF.

This chain joins TRBV5-4 and TRBJ2-5; 7 nucleotides line up with TRBD2. The CDR3 loop spans 13 amino acids. Germline V gene sequence: CDR1 SGHNT, CDR2 YYREEE (reference sequence). Unmatched junction bases numbered 5, after V lost 4 bases and J lost 5 bases. The CDR3: CASSTAGDETQYF. Written as DNA, the CDR3 is TGTGCCAGCAGCACGGCGGGAGATGAGACCCAGTACTTC.

The V call is TRBV27, the J call TRBJ2-1; D may be TRBD1 (6 bases). CDR1 MNHEY and CDR2 SMNVEV come from the germline V gene (reference sequence). There are 15 residues in the CDR3. With 4 bases removed from V and 0 bases from J, the gap between germline ends came to 10 bases. In DNA form, the CDR3 reads TGTGCCAGCAGTTCCCAGGGGATCTCCTACAATGAGCAGTTCTTC. Its protein product is CASSSQGISYNEQFF.

The chain combines TRBV4-1 with TRBJ2-7; 7 bases are shared with TRBD2. J gave up 1 base and V 1 base, and 7 bases lay outside the gene matches. The germline V gene encodes CDR1 MGHRA and CDR2 YSYEKL. This CDR3 comprises 16 residues. CDR3 sequence: CASSQAGGGSSYEQYF. For the CDR3, the DNA is TGCGCCAGCAGCCAAGCCGGCGGGGGTTCATCCTACGAGCAGTACTTC.